This TCR beta chain was found in a study of cytomegalovirus exposure and HLA in healthy donors. A remark on this clone: What it recognizes is unknown.

The V and J ends lost 7 bases and 3 bases respectively, with 4 bases between them. The CDR3 length is 10 residues. The V gene's germline CDR1 is MNHNS and CDR2 SASEGT. Data came from immunoSEQ multiplex PCR; TCRdb stores just in-frame clones and leaves some out. The sample gives 120,000 to 150,000 clones, 85% to 90% of which show up once; 3% to 3.5% is in the top ten. Study-level points and caveats: According to the study, roughly 160 TCR beta chains were cytomegalovirus-associated. Despite most TCR sequences being rare, some public TCRs occurred in many donors. That first-cohort TCR clusters tended to co-occur in the approximately 110 validation repertoires was found in a later analysis.

Separation from the 666-subject first cohort characterized the roughly 120-subject validation cohort, to which the donors belonged. The sequence derives from a woman in her late teens or twenties in good health and CMV-seropositive. The chain uses TRBV6-1 and TRBJ2-7; the D is unclear. The material sequenced was PBMCs. The CDR3 loop is CASTHYEQYF. The CDR3 DNA reads as TGTGCCAGCACCCACTACGAGCAGTACTTC.